The 16 T cell receptor beta chains below come from one sample, sequenced in a study of read filtering for tumor transcriptome and immune sequencing. The library was built from roughly 400 ng RNA with molecular barcoded adaptors for alpha/delta and beta/gamma chains. Using its own MiXCR run on the reads, TCRdb lists one record per CDR3 protein. This table has 94,000 or so distinct CDR3 sequences, 10% to 15% appearing once. The sequencing sample was made of a population of CD138-negative cells sorted from bone marrow. The receptor set was obtained from a donor older than 35 with multiple myeloma.

In its sample, this clonotype was seen many times. As DNA, the CDR3 is TGCAGTGCTAGCCCTACACAGGGGTCCTCAGGTCATACGCAGTATTTT. Its translation is CSASPTQGSSGHTQYF. The J gene is TRBJ2-3, the V gene TRBV20-1, with 7 bases lining up with TRBD1. Per the germline V gene, CDR1 is DFQATT and CDR2 is SNEGSKA (reference sequence). The CDR3 spans 16 residues. V lost 3 bases and J lost 7; bases outside the gene matches: 16.

This clonotype was counted many times. This chain uses TRBV9 with TRBJ2-2; D unclear. The ends were cut back, 0 bases at V and 5 bases at J, with 8 bases in the middle. The length of the CDR3 is 14 residues. Germline assignment: CDR1 SGDLS and CDR2 YYNGEE. The DNA of the CDR3 is TGTGCCAGCAGCGTAGTAAGGGAAACCGGGGAGCTGTTTTTT. Its protein product is CASSVVRETGELFF.

This clonotype was counted many times. V is TRBV28 and J is TRBJ1-1; maybe TRBD1 (5 bases). CDR3 length: 15 amino acids. Germline values: CDR1 MDHEN, CDR2 SYDVKM. The V end was cut by 2 bases, the J end by 5 bases, with 15 bases between. CDR3: CASSLRVGGWTEAFF. The DNA for the CDR3 is TGTGCCAGCAGTTTACGTGTTGGGGGTTGGACTGAAGCTTTCTTT. Drawing the rest from reference TRBV28 and TRBJ1-1, the complete variable domain is DVKVTQSSRYLVKRTGEKVFLECVQDMDHENMFWYRQDPGLGLRLIYFSYDVKMKEKGDIPEGYSVSREKKERFSLILESASTNQTSMYLCASSLRVGGWTEAFFGQGTRLTVV.

This clonotype has a count of ten or more. V is TRBV5-1 and J is TRBJ1-1; D gene uncertain. Looked up from germline, CDR1 is SGHRS and CDR2 is YFSETQ. Between the trimmed V and J ends, which lost 3 bases and 6 bases, there was a span of 12 bases. The CDR3 runs to 13 residues. The CDR3 is CASSWGADAEAFF. As DNA, the CDR3 is TGCGCCAGCAGCTGGGGAGCGGACGCTGAAGCTTTCTTT.

This clonotype was seen repeatedly, ten times or more. The chain carries TRBV29-1 and TRBJ2-1; 7 bases are shared with TRBD2. CDR1 and CDR2 from the germline V gene are SQVTM and ANQGSEA. V shed 0 bases, J shed 6 bases, and the junction held 8 bases outside the gene matches. This CDR3 has 15 amino acids. The CDR3 spells CSVEDLAGVPNEQFF. DNA for the CDR3: TGCAGCGTTGAAGATTTAGCGGGTGTCCCCAATGAGCAGTTCTTC.

This clonotype appeared many times. The J gene is TRBJ2-7, the V gene TRBV7-9; 9 bases are a match to TRBD2. CDR1 is SEHNR, CDR2 FQNEAQ, per germline (reference sequence). Unmatched junction bases numbered 10, after V lost 5 bases and J lost 5 bases. The CDR3 is 15 residues long. CDR3 sequence: CASSQPGLATHEQYF. The DNA for the CDR3 is TGTGCCAGCAGCCAGCCGGGACTAGCTACCCACGAGCAGTACTTC.

This clonotype was detected many times. The J gene is TRBJ1-6, the V gene TRBV2; TRBD1 matches 7 bases. This CDR3 comprises 16 residues. CDR1 is SNHLY and CDR2 is FYNNEI in the germline V gene. With V trimmed by 1 base and J by 3 bases, 3 bases remained unmatched. CDR3 DNA sequence: TGTGCCAGCAGTGAAGGTGGGACAGACTATAATTCACCCCTCCACTTT. Translation gives CASSEGGTDYNSPLHF.

This clonotype was counted at least ten times. The rearrangement uses TRBV29-1 and TRBJ2-6; D is unclear. Deletions cut 3 bases from V and 2 bases from J, with 5 bases between. CDR1 is SQVTM and CDR2 is ANQGSEA in the germline V gene. CDR3 length: 13 residues. The CDR3: CSVDYAGANVLTF. The CDR3, as DNA: TGCAGCGTTGACTATGCTGGGGCCAACGTCCTGACTTTC.

This clonotype was seen many times. A much larger clone is a single base away; this may be a read error. This sequence joins TRBV29-1 and TRBJ2-1, with D perhaps matching TRBD1 (5 bases). Germline V gives CDR1 SQVTM, CDR2 ANQGSEA. This CDR3 contains 14 residues. CDR3 nucleotides: TGCAGCGTTGGACAGTCTATATCCTACAATGGGCAGTTCTTC. Encoded protein: CSVGQSISYNGQFF.

Turning to this clonotype: This may arise from a read error, as a much more abundant clone is one base away. This rearrangement joins TRBV11-2 to TRBJ2-2, with D perhaps TRBD1 (5 bases). Germline V gene data show CDR1 as SGHAT and CDR2 as FQNNGV. V was trimmed by 4 bases and J by 5 bases, leaving 11 bases between them. The CDR3 is 14 residues long. In DNA, the CDR3 is TGTGCCAGCAGCTCACTAACAGGAACCGGGGAGCTGTTTTTT. It codes for CASSSLTGTGELFF.

This clonotype appeared a few times. The chain recombines TRBV5-1 with TRBJ1-5; 8 nucleotides align to TRBD1. Losses at the gene ends were 0 bases for V and 7 bases for J; bases not matched to a gene: 9. This CDR3 has 16 residues. CDR1 and CDR2 from the germline V gene are SGHRS and YFSETQ. The CDR3 bases are TGCGCCAGCAGCTTGGCGGGACAGGCCCCCGGACAGCCCCAGCATTTT. It specifies CASSLAGQAPGQPQHF.

This clonotype was observed many times. The V call is TRBV4-2, the J call TRBJ2-7; D remains ambiguous. The CDR3 contains 14 residues. Between the trimmed V and J ends, which lost 5 bases and 4 bases, there was a span of 15 bases. The V gene's germline CDR1 is LGHNA and CDR2 YNFKEQ. CDR3 sequence reads: CASSSPGRSYEQYF. DNA for the CDR3: TGTGCCAGCAGCTCACCGGGTCGATCGTACGAGCAGTACTTC.

Ten or more counts support this clonotype. The J gene is TRBJ2-2, the V gene TRBV9; D is unclear. V was shortened by 3 bases and J by 7 bases, with 10 bases between the two germline ends. From germline, CDR1 is SGDLS and CDR2 YYNGEE. The CDR3 length is 13 residues. CDR3 DNA: TGTGCCAGCAGCGGAAGATCCAGCGGGGAGCTGTTTTTT. Protein product: CASSGRSSGELFF.

The table lists this clonotype with many counts. The rearrangement links TRBV18 to TRBJ2-1; the match to TRBD2 covers 10 bases. This CDR3 is built from 14 residues. CDR1 and CDR2 from the germline V gene are KGHSH and LQKENI. Germline trimming cut 6 bases from V and 10 bases from J; bases unmatched to any gene: 9. The CDR3 DNA reads TGTGCCAGCTCCCCCCCTAGCGGGAGTAACGAGCAGTTCTTC. This encodes CASSPPSGSNEQFF.

The sample holds many counts of this clonotype. The chain links TRBV3-2 to TRBJ1-6. TRBV3-2 is designated a pseudogene. The CDR3 runs to 12 residues. CDR3 residues: CASSQGPSSLHF. The CDR3 nucleotides read TGTGCCAGCAGCCAAGGGCCATCGTCCCTCCACTTT.

The sample holds one count of this clonotype. J is TRBJ2-7 and V is TRBV29-1, with 8 bases that match TRBD1. Matching the DNA end better, TRBJ2-5 makes the J call doubtful. The germline V gene has CDR1 SQVTM and CDR2 ANQGSEA. The CDR3 loop spans 12 amino acids. The CDR3 DNA reads TGCAGTGGGACCCCGGGGACAGGGACCCAGTACTTC. Residues: CSGTPGTGTQYF.